The 8 T cell receptor beta chains listed next were all sequenced from one sample in a study of identical twins. TCRdb reanalysed the 5' RACE reads using MiXCR and keeps one entry per CDR3 protein. The repertoire holds roughly 720,000 distinct CDR3 sequences, with roughly 18% as singletons. This sample was also put to use in a study of T cells expressing NK-cell markers.

Material: PBMCs. The source of these receptors is a woman aged 18 to 35 in good health.

This clonotype showed up just a few times. This rearrangement joins TRBV4-2 to TRBJ1-4; 8 positions agree with TRBD1. This CDR3 region has 16 residues. Germline V gene lookup returns CDR1 LGHNA and CDR2 YNFKEQ. V dropped 5 bases and J dropped 0; count of bases not matched to a gene: 5. CDR3 protein: CASSSTGAATNEKLFF. CDR3 in DNA: TGTGCCAGCAGCTCGACAGGGGCCGCAACTAATGAAAAACTGTTTTTT.

The CDR3 reads CASSVGDSTYEQYF. CDR3 nucleotides: TGTGCCAGCAGCGTAGGGGACAGCACCTACGAGCAGTACTTC. This sequence joins TRBV9 and TRBJ2-7; 7 nucleotides agree with TRBD1. After removal of 0 bases from V and 2 bases from J, the junction contained 2 bases not matched to a gene. This CDR3 is 14 amino acids long. The V gene's germline CDR1 is SGDLS and CDR2 YYNGEE.

J is TRBJ2-5 and V is TRBV20-1; 9 bases agree with TRBD2. The CDR3 extends over 14 amino acids. The junction had 8 bases not matched to a gene; V was cut back by 3 bases and J by 6 bases. CDR1 is DFQATT, CDR2 SNEGSKA, per germline (reference sequence). CDR3 nucleotides: TGCAGTGCTAGTAGGCCTAGCGGGGTCAAGACCCAGTACTTC. Translation gives CSASRPSGVKTQYF.

This clonotype was detected only a few times. The chain links TRBV20-1 to TRBJ2-1, with 8 bases matching TRBD2. The germline V gene has CDR1 DFQATT and CDR2 SNEGSKA (reference sequence). J lost 16 bases, V lost 0 bases, and 5 bases had no gene match. This CDR3 has 11 amino acids. Here the CDR3 reads CSARDRGGSFF. The CDR3 DNA reads as TGCAGTGCTAGAGATCGCGGGGGGTCTTTCTTC.

The chain joins TRBV4-3 to TRBJ2-1; D remains ambiguous. The V and J ends lost 0 bases and 4 bases respectively, with 10 bases between them. The CDR3 has 15 residues. The V gene's germline CDR1 is LGHNA and CDR2 YSLEER. The CDR3 DNA sequence: TGCGCCAGCAGCCAAGAAGGACGGATGTACAATGAGCAGTTCTTC. Translation gives CASSQEGRMYNEQFF.

This CDR3 reads CSARGVGETQYF. Written as DNA, the CDR3 is TGCAGTGCTAGAGGCGTTGGTGAGACCCAGTACTTC. This sequence joins TRBV20-1 and TRBJ2-5; D gene unclear. Germline V lookup: CDR1 DFQATT, CDR2 SNEGSKA (reference sequence). This CDR3 region has 12 residues. V lost 1 base and J lost 5, with 8 bases in between.

This clonotype was counted between two and nine times. The gene calls are TRBV7-2 and TRBJ1-1; 7 bases line up with TRBD1. The CDR3 sequence is 14 residues long. V shed 2 bases and J 10 bases; nucleotides not matched to a gene: 10. Germline values: CDR1 SGHTA, CDR2 FQGNSA. In DNA form, the CDR3 reads TGTGCCAGCAGCTTATGGGGCAGGGGGTCGGTAGCTTTCTTT. Amino acid sequence: CASSLWGRGSVAFF.

V is TRBV15 and J is TRBJ1-5, with unresolved D. Between the trimmed V and J ends, which lost 1 base and 7 bases, there was a span of 5 bases. Germline V gene lookup returns CDR1 LNHNV and CDR2 YYDKDF (reference sequence). The CDR3 is made up of 12 amino acids. CDR3 nucleotide sequence: TGTGCCACCAGCAGAGCGGGGCAGCCCCAGCATTTT. This codes for CATSRAGQPQHF.